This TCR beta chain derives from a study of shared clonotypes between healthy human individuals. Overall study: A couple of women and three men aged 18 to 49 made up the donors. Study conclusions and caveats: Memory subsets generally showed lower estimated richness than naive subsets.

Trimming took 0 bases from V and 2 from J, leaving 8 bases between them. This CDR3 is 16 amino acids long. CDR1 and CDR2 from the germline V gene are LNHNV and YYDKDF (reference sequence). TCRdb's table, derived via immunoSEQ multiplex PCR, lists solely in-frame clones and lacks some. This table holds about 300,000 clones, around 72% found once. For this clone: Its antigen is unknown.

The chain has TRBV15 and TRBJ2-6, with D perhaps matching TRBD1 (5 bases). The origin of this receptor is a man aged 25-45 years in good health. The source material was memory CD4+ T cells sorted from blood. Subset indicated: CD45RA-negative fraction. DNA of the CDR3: TGTGCCACCAGCAGAGATCCAGGGACTGGGGCCAACGTCCTGACTTTC. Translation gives CATSRDPGTGANVLTF. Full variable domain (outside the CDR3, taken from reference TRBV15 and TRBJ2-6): DAMVIQNPRYQVTQFGKPVTLSCSQTLNHNVMYWYQQKSSQAPKLLFHYYDKDFNNEADTPDNFQSRRPNTSFCFLDIRSPGLGDTAMYLCATSRDPGTGANVLTFGAGSRLTVL.